This T cell receptor beta chain was sequenced during a study of OX40 agonist ivuxolimab in advanced cancers. Germline V gene sequence: CDR1 SGDLS, CDR2 YYNGEE. This CDR3 has 13 amino acids. V was shortened by 2 bases and J by 2 bases, with 7 bases between the two germline ends. This clone was seen only a few times. Using immunoSEQ multiplex PCR, the repertoire was profiled, and TCRdb retains in-frame clones only, with some absent. The sample yields 30,000 or so clones, approximately 81% seen once. The sequence derives from an adult with an advanced solid tumor such as melanoma, head and neck, liver or kidney cancer. The specimen comprised CD4+ or CD8+ T cells sorted from blood, sampled in a trial of the OX40 agonist ivuxolimab. The V call is TRBV9, the J call TRBJ1-1; perhaps TRBD1 as D (5 bases). The CDR3: CASSVQGNTEAFF. Written as DNA, the CDR3 is TGTGCCAGCAGCGTTCAGGGTAACACTGAAGCTTTCTTT.